The clone carrying this T cell receptor (beta chain) was seen a handful of times. This CDR3 is built from 16 residues. Germline loops: CDR1 MGHRA, CDR2 YSYEKL. The V gene lost 0 bases and the J gene lost 4 bases, with 16 bases spanning the gap. These data come from a study of T cells of healthy individuals. TCRdb redid the calling of the 5' RACE reads with MiXCR, one entry per CDR3 protein. The table has 60,000 to 80,000 distinct CDR3 sequences, under 20% seen once. The rearrangement uses TRBV4-1 and TRBJ2-7, with no clear D. The sequence derives from a human donor in good health. The DNA of the CDR3 is TGCGCCAGCAGCCAAGATGGGGTAGCAGCGATATACGAGCAGTACTTC. Translation: CASSQDGVAAIYEQYF.